This T cell receptor beta chain was obtained from a study of blood T cell repertoires in COVID-19. Overall study context: Acute-phase and convalescent COVID-19 samples originated in the United States, Italy and Spain.

Those enrolled in Seattle joined during active infection and were followed longitudinally afterward. The CDR3 runs to 14 residues. Germline CDR1 and CDR2: SGHKS and YYEKEE (reference sequence). V lost 2 bases and J 2 bases, leaving 7 bases between the germline ends. The table came from immunoSEQ multiplex PCR; TCRdb's copy has only in-frame clones and leaves some out. The table lists about 70,000 clones, 83% of them singletons. Sequences were obtained from peripheral blood. This rearrangement joins TRBV5-5 to TRBJ2-2; D ambiguous. The clonotype originates from a man aged 25 to 45 with COVID-19, enrolled during active disease. The CDR3 protein is CASSFAVNTGELFF. In nucleotides, the CDR3 is TGTGCCAGCAGCTTCGCGGTAAACACCGGGGAGCTGTTTTTT.